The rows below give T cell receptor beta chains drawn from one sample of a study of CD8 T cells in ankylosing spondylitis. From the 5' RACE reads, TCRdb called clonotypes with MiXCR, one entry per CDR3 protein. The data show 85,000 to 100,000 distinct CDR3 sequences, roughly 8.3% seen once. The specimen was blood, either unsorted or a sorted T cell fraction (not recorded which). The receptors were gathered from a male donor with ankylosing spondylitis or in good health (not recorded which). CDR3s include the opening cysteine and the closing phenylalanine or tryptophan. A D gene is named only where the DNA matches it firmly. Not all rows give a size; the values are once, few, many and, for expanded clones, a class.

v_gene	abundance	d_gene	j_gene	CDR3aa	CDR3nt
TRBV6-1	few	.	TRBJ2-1	CASSEDFDNEQFF	TGTGCCAGCAGTGAGGATTTCGACAATGAGCAGTTCTTC
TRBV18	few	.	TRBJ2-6	CASSPPALSGANVLTF	TGTGCCAGCTCACCTCCAGCTCTCTCTGGGGCCAACGTCCTGACTTTC
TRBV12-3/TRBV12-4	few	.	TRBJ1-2	CASSLWVGQGALLGGYTF	TGTGCCAGCAGTCTATGGGTGGGGCAGGGTGCCCTTTTGGGAGGCTACACCTTC
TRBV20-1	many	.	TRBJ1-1	CSAKSRTKGFF	TGCAGTGCTAAAAGCAGGACAAAAGGTTTCTTT
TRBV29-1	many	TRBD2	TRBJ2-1	CSVGGRASSSYNEQFF	TGCAGCGTTGGGGGGAGGGCCTCAAGCTCCTACAATGAGCAGTTCTTC
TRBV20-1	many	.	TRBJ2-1	CSARGGGAETYNEQFF	TGCAGTGCCCGAGGGGGGGGGGCCGAGACCTACAATGAGCAGTTCTTC
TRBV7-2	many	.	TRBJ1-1	CASSLAKDSLNTEAFF	TGTGCCAGCAGCTTAGCAAAGGACAGCCTAAACACTGAAGCTTTCTTT
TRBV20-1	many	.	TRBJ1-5	CSATIGASNQPQHF	TGCAGTGCGACTATAGGGGCGAGCAATCAGCCCCAGCATTTT
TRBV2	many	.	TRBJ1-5	CASSDVSGNQPQHF	TGTGCCAGCAGTGACGTTAGCGGCAATCAGCCCCAGCATTTT
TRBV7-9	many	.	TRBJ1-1	CASSQDIVNTEAFF	TGTGCCAGCAGCCAAGACATAGTGAACACTGAAGCTTTCTTT
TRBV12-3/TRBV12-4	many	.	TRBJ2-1	CASSLFGLHNEQFF	TGTGCCAGCAGTTTATTTGGCCTCCACAATGAGCAGTTCTTC
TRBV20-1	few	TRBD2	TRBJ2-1	CSAFPGGVAGALGNEQFF	TGCAGTGCCTTCCCCGGGGGAGTAGCGGGAGCGTTAGGCAATGAGCAGTTCTTC
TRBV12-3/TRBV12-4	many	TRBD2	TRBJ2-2	CASSLAGLAGVKTGELFF	TGTGCCAGCAGTTTAGCGGGACTAGCGGGAGTAAAGACCGGGGAGCTGTTTTTT
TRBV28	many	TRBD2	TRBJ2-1	CASTATGLPLLGEQFF	TGTGCCAGTACAGCGACGGGACTACCTCTTCTGGGTGAGCAGTTCTTC
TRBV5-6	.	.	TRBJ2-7	CVSSLRSGVYEQYF	TGTGTCAGCAGTCTAAGGAGCGGAGTTTATGAGCAGTACTTC
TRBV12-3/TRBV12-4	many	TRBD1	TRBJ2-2	CASSRDRVNTGELFF	TGTGCCAGCAGTCGGGACAGGGTGAACACCGGGGAGCTGTTTTTT
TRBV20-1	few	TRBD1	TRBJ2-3	CSALWDRGTDTQYF	TGCAGTGCTCTCTGGGACAGGGGAACAGATACGCAGTATTTT
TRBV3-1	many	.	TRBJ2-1	CASSHPGGGFNNEQFF	TGTGCCAGCAGCCACCCAGGGGGGGGCTTCAACAATGAGCAGTTCTTC
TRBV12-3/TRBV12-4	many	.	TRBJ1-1	CASSFSPSNTEAFF	TGTGCCAGCAGTTTCTCCCCTTCGAACACTGAAGCTTTCTTT
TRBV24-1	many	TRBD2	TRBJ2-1	CATSDRGGASVNEQFF	TGTGCCACCAGTGACCGCGGGGGGGCCTCTGTAAATGAGCAGTTCTTC
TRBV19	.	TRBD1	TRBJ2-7	CASSTSGTGIYEQYF	TGTGCCAGTAGTACCTCCGGGACAGGGATCTACGAGCAGTACTTC
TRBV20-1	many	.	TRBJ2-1	CSASWLDSPFNEQFF	TGCAGTGCTAGTTGGTTGGACAGCCCCTTCAATGAGCAGTTCTTC
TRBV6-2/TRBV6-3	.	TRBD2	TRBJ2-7	CASQTSGISYEQYF	TGTGCCAGTCAGACTAGCGGGATCTCCTACGAGCAGTACTTC
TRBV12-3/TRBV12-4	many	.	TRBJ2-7	CASSSGVGDFYEQYF	TGTGCCAGCAGTTCAGGGGTCGGGGATTTCTACGAGCAGTACTTC
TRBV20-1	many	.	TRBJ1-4	CSARGGRMPENEKLFF	TGCAGTGCTAGGGGTGGGAGGATGCCTGAAAATGAAAAACTGTTTTTT
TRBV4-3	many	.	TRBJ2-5	CASSQAARGETQYF	TGCGCCAGCAGCCAAGCAGCTAGGGGGGAGACCCAGTACTTC
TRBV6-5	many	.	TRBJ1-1	CASSDPNTEAFF	TGTGCCAGCAGTGACCCGAACACTGAAGCTTTCTTT
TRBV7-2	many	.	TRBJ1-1	CASSLAGAEAFF	TGTGCCAGCAGCTTAGCCGGGGCTGAAGCTTTCTTT
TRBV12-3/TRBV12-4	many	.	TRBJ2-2	CASSLDTYTGELFF	TGTGCCAGCAGTTTAGACACCTACACCGGGGAGCTGTTTTTT
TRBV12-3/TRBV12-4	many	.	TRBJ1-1	CASRELTVMNTEAFF	TGTGCCAGCAGAGAGCTGACAGTCATGAACACTGAAGCTTTCTTT
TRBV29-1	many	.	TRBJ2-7	CSVEDRGRAGEQYF	TGCAGCGTTGAAGACCGCGGCAGGGCAGGGGAGCAGTACTTC
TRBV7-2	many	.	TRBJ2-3	CASSLLAGLSTDTQYF	TGTGCCAGCAGCTTACTCGCGGGGTTAAGCACAGATACGCAGTATTTT
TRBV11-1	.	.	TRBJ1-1	CASSLALMNTEAFF	TGTGCCAGCAGCTTGGCGCTAATGAACACTGAAGCTTTCTTT
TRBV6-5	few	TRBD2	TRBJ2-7	CASSYLAGGSYEQYF	TGTGCCAGCAGTTATCTAGCGGGAGGCTCCTACGAGCAGTACTTC
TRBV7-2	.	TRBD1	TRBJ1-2	CASSSGGYGYTF	TGTGCCAGCAGCTCAGGGGGCTATGGCTACACCTTC
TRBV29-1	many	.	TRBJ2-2	CSVEIRAAGELFF	TGCAGCGTTGAAATAAGGGCAGCCGGGGAGCTGTTTTTT
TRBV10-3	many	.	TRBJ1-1	CAISGLGQMNTEAFF	TGTGCCATCAGTGGCCTCGGACAGATGAACACTGAAGCTTTCTTT
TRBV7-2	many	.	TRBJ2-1	CASSLARQTYVSNEQFF	TGTGCCAGCAGCTTAGCGCGTCAGACCTACGTTAGCAATGAGCAGTTCTTC
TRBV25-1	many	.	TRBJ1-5	CASAPTGTQGFNQPQHF	TGTGCCAGCGCCCCCACCGGGACCCAGGGGTTCAATCAGCCCCAGCATTTT
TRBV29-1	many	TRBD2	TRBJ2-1	CSVAGGTYNEQFF	TGCAGCGTGGCCGGGGGGACCTACAATGAGCAGTTCTTC
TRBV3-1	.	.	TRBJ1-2	CASCQQDALNYGYTF	TGTGCCAGCTGCCAACAGGACGCCCTCAACTATGGCTACACCTTC
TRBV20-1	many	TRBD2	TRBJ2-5	CSATASGRIQETQYF	TGCAGTGCAACCGCTAGCGGGCGGATCCAAGAGACCCAGTACTTC
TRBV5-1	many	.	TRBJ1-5	CASSPDGIDQPQHF	TGCGCCAGCAGCCCAGACGGAATTGATCAGCCCCAGCATTTT
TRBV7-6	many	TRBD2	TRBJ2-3	CASSHPSGGGDTQYF	TGTGCCAGCAGCCACCCCAGCGGGGGGGGTGATACGCAGTATTTT
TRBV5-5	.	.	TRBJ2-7	CASSSLRDYEQYF	TGTGCCAGCAGCTCGTTGCGGGACTACGAGCAGTACTTC
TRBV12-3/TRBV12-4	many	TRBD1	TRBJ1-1	CASSLRAVTGGDSEAFF	TGTGCCAGTTCCTTAAGGGCCGTAACAGGGGGAGACTCTGAAGCTTTCTTT
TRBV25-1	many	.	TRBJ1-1	CASREGDLEAFF	TGTGCCAGCAGGGAGGGAGATTTAGAAGCTTTCTTT
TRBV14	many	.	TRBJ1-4	CASSRAGTREKLFF	TGTGCCAGCAGCCGAGCCGGGACACGGGAAAAACTGTTTTTT
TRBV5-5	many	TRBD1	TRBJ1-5	CASSLGTGTPGFPQHF	TGTGCCAGCAGCTTGGGGACAGGGACACCGGGTTTTCCCCAGCATTTT
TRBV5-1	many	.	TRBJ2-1	CASSDAFGLLQFF	TGCGCCAGCAGCGATGCCTTTGGGCTTTTGCAGTTCTTC